The clone carrying this TCR beta chain was seen many times. TCRdb ran MiXCR on the 5' RACE reads and lists one entry per CDR3 protein. The table lists tens of thousands of distinct CDR3 sequences, less than 35% of them singletons, with roughly 3.7% in the top ten. Per the germline V gene, CDR1 is SQVTM and CDR2 is ANQGSEA. The CDR3 is 11 residues long. Trimming removed 2 bases from V and 3 bases from J, with 3 bases in between. Specimen: memory CD4+ T cells sorted from a lymph node. Noted subset: memory CD4+ T cells, CD4+CD45RO+CD25-. The receptor was derived from a female donor with breast cancer. This rearrangement joins TRBV29-1 to TRBJ2-3, with D uncertain. CDR3 sequence reads: CSVEQTDTQYF. As DNA, the CDR3 is TGCAGCGTTGAACAGACAGATACGCAGTATTTT.